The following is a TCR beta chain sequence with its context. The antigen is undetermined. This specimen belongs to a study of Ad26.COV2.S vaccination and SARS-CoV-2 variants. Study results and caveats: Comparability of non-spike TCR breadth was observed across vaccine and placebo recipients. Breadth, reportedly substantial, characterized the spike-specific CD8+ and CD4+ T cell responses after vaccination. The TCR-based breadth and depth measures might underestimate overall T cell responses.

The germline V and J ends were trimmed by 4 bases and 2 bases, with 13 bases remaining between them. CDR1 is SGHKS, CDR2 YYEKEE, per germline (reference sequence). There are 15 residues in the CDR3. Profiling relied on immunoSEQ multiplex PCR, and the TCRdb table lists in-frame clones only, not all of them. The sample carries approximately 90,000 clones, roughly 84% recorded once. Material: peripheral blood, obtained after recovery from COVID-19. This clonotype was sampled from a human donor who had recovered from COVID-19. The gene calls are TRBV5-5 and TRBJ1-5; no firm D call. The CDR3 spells CASSRKGEGNQPQHF. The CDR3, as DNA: TGTGCCAGCAGCCGAAAGGGAGAGGGCAATCAGCCCCAGCATTTT.